These 2 T cell receptor beta chains were all obtained from the same sample, sequenced in a study of cytomegalovirus exposure and HLA in healthy donors (dated by TCRdb to about 2017). Receptors were amplified or captured by the immunoSEQ multiplex PCR assay. For the multiplex PCR, a mixture combining 60 forward primers for TCR Vbeta segments and 13 reverse primers for TCR Jbeta segments was used. TCRdb carries this immuneACCESS record with in-frame sequences only. Its versions omit some clonotypes, under half of them owing to an unresolved V gene in the studies checked, with the rest unexplained. The sample contains 70,000 or so clones, 65% to 75% of them found a single time. The ten largest account for 8.5% to 14% of the sample. Material for sequencing was PBMCs. Receptors originate from a woman aged 60 to 75 in good health and CMV-seropositive.

This chain links TRBV7-6 with TRBJ2-1; TRBD2 matches at 10 bases. V lost 6 bases and J lost 0; bases outside the gene matches: 5. Germline V gene lookup returns CDR1 SGHVS and CDR2 FNYEAQ. The CDR3 loop spans 16 amino acids. In DNA, the CDR3 is TGTGCCAGCAGGGCACTAGCGGGGAGCTCCTACAATGAGCAGTTCTTC. Its protein is CASRALAGSSYNEQFF. The full variable domain, completed using reference TRBV7-6 and TRBJ2-1, is GAGVSQSPRYKVTKRGQDVALRCDPISGHVSLYWYRQALGQGPEFLTYFNYEAQQDKSGLPNDRFSAERPEGSISTLTIQRTEQRDSAMYRCASRALAGSSYNEQFFGPGTRLTVL.

This clone was seen more than once but under ten times. The chain joins TRBV6-1 to TRBJ1-5; D might be TRBD1 (6 bases). Germline values: CDR1 MNHNS, CDR2 SASEGT. CDR3 length: 15 residues. The V end was cut by 10 bases, the J end by 6 bases, with 22 bases between. CDR3 amino acids: CATKYRDFVGQPQHF. DNA for the CDR3: TGTGCCACCAAATACAGGGATTTTGTTGGTCAGCCCCAGCATTTT.